This paragraph covers one T cell receptor beta chain sequence. Antigen unknown. Deletions cut 7 bases from V and 3 bases from J, with 14 bases between. Germline assignment: CDR1 SNHLY and CDR2 FYNNEI. The CDR3 length is 14 residues. The isolated RNA, all of it, was reverse transcribed, so expressed TCRB transcripts were what got sequenced. Libraries were prepared by immunoSEQ multiplex PCR; TCRdb keeps only in-frame clonotypes and omits some of them. Of about 180,000 clones in the sample, 7% to 9% were seen once. The data were obtained in a study of beta chain features in type 1 diabetes. General observations from the study: Shorter TCRB CDR3s, moderately but significantly so, marked every one of the four CD4+ subsets in Type 1 diabetes patients.

The sequencing sample was made of central memory CD4+ T cells from blood. The clonotype originates from a man aged 18-30 years with type 1 diabetes. The V and J genes are TRBV2 and TRBJ2-3, with a possible D match to TRBD2 (6 bases). CDR3 in amino acids: CASISFRGTDTQYF. The CDR3 DNA reads as TGTGCCAGCATTTCCTTCCGGGGGACAGATACGCAGTATTTT.